This T cell receptor beta chain appears in the sequencing data of a study of CD8 T cells in ankylosing spondylitis. V was pared by 2 bases and J by 0 bases, with 3 bases between. The germline CDR1 and CDR2 sequences are SGHRS and YFSETQ. There are 12 residues in the CDR3. Libraries for TCR beta were made by quantitative 5'-RACE with molecular barcodes. One entry per CDR3 protein results from TCRdb running MiXCR on the 5' RACE reads. This repertoire shows 150,000 to 200,000 distinct CDR3 sequences, roughly 12% found once; its top ten account for 25% to 30%. This clonotype was observed a handful of times. Antigen specificity is unknown. This may be a read error, as it is one base from a much larger clone. Study-wide results and caveats: For ankylosing spondylitis blood, a TCR beta motif of 7 to 9 highly homologous variants appeared characteristic. As reported, disease-linked clones showed significant enrichment in matched ankylosing spondylitis synovial fluid.

The receptor comes from a male donor with ankylosing spondylitis or in good health (not recorded which). The specimen sequenced was blood, either unsorted or a sorted T cell fraction (not recorded which). V is TRBV5-1 and J is TRBJ2-7; no firm D call. CDR3 nucleotides: TGCGCCAGCAGCTTTGGCTCCTACGAGCAGTACTTC. The encoded protein is CASSFGSYEQYF.